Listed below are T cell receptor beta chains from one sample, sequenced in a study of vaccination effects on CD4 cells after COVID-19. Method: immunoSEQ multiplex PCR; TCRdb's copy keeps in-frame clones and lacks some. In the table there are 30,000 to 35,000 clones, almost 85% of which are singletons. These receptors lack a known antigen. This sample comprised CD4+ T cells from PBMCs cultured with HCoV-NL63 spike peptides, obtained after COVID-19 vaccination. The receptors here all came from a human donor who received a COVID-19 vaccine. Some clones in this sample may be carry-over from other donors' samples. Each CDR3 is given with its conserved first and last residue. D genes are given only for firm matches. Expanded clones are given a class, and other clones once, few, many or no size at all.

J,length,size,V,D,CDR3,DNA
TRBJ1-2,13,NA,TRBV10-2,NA,CASSPNGPYGYTF,TGCGCCAGCAGCCCCAATGGCCCCTATGGCTACACCTTC
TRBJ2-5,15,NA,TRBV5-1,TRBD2,CASSLLAGDQETQYF,TGCGCCAGCAGCTTACTAGCGGGGGACCAAGAGACCCAGTACTTC
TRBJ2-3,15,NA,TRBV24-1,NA,CATSDSRGAGDTQYF,TGTGCCACCAGTGATTCGAGGGGGGCGGGAGATACGCAGTATTTT
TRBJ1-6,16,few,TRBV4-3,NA,CASSQDYTTTSSPLHF,TGCGCCAGCAGCCAAGACTACACAACCACCAGTTCACCCCTCCACTTT
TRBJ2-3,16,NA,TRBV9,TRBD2,CASSENSGGGTDTQYF,TGTGCCAGCAGCGAAAATAGCGGGGGGGGCACAGATACGCAGTATTTT
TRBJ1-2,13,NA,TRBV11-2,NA,CASSRSPGYGYTF,TGTGCCAGCAGCCGGAGTCCGGGCTATGGCTACACCTTC
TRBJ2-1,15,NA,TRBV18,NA,CASSPQWTLKDEQFF,TGTGCCAGCTCACCCCAGTGGACACTTAAGGATGAGCAGTTCTTC
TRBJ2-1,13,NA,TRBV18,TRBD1,CASSPSQGNEQFF,TGTGCCAGCTCACCGTCACAGGGGAATGAGCAGTTCTTC
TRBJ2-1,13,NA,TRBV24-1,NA,CATSGGAYNEQFF,TGTGCCACCAGTGGCGGAGCCTACAATGAGCAGTTCTTC
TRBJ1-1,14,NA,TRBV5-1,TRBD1,CASSTRQGETEAFF,TGCGCCAGCAGCACTAGACAGGGGGAGACTGAAGCTTTCTTT